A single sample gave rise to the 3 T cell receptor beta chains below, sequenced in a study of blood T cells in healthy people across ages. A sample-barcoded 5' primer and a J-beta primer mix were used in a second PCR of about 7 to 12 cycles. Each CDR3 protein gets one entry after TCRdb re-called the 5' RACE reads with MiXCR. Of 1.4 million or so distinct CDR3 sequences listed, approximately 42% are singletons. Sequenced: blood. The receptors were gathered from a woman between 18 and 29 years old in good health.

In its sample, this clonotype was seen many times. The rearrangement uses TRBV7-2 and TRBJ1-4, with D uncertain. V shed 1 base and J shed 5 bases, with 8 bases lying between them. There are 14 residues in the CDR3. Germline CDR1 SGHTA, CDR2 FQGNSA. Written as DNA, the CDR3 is TGTGCCAGCAGCTTAGGAAGTTCCAATGAAAAACTGTTTTTT. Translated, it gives CASSLGSSNEKLFF.

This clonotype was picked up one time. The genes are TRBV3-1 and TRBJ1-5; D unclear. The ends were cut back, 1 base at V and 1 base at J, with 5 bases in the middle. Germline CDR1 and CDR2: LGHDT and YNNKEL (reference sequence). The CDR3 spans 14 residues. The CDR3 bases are TGTGCCAGCAGCCAAGGGGAAAGCAATCAGCCCCAGCATTTT. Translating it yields CASSQGESNQPQHF.

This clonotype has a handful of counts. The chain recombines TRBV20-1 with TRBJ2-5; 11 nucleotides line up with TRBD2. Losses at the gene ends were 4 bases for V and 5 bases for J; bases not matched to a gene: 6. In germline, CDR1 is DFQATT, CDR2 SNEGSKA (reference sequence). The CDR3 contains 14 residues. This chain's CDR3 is CSAIIAGGHETQYF. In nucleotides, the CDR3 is TGCAGTGCTATTATAGCGGGGGGGCACGAGACCCAGTACTTC.